This is a list of T cell receptor beta chains from one sample in a study of cytomegalovirus exposure and HLA in healthy donors. Assay used: immunoSEQ multiplex PCR; TCRdb lists only in-frame clones, some missing. Of 150,000 to 180,000 clones listed, about four fifths are singletons. The specimen sequenced was PBMCs. These TCRs come from a man younger than 40 in good health and CMV-seropositive. CDR3s include the opening cysteine and the closing phenylalanine or tryptophan. The order of the fields is clone size, J gene, V gene, D gene, CDR3 DNA, CDR3 protein. A D gene is named only where the DNA matches it firmly. For some rows the clone size is stated as once, few or many, or as a class when expanded; others skip it.

abundance: once; j_gene: TRBJ2-7; v_gene: TRBV5-1; d_gene: TRBD1; CDR3nt: TGCGCCAGCAGCCCGGGACAGGGCGCCGAGCAGTACTTC; CDR3aa: CASSPGQGAEQYF
abundance: NA; j_gene: TRBJ2-1; v_gene: TRBV30; d_gene: NA; CDR3nt: TGTGCCTGGAGTGAGTTACGGGAAAGTATCAATGAGCAGTTCTTC; CDR3aa: CAWSELRESINEQFF
abundance: NA; j_gene: TRBJ1-2; v_gene: TRBV2; d_gene: TRBD1; CDR3nt: TGTGCCAGCTACCGGGACAGGGGGAACTCCAACTATGGCTACACCTTC; CDR3aa: CASYRDRGNSNYGYTF
abundance: NA; j_gene: TRBJ1-1; v_gene: TRBV6-1; d_gene: TRBD1; CDR3nt: TGTGCCAGCAGTGCGGTAGGGACAGGGGCTTTCTTT; CDR3aa: CASSAVGTGAFF
abundance: medium-sized; j_gene: TRBJ1-4; v_gene: TRBV5-6; d_gene: TRBD1; CDR3nt: TGTGCCAGCAGCTCAAGGGGGCTCACTAATGAAAAACTGTTTTTT; CDR3aa: CASSSRGLTNEKLFF
abundance: NA; j_gene: TRBJ1-5; v_gene: TRBV4-2; d_gene: NA; CDR3nt: TGTGCCAGCAGCCAAGTTCAAGGGGTTAATCAGCCCCAGCATTTT; CDR3aa: CASSQVQGVNQPQHF
abundance: few; j_gene: TRBJ2-5; v_gene: TRBV7-3; d_gene: TRBD2; CDR3nt: TGTGCCAGCAGCCTAAACTCGGGGGGTTTAGAGACCCAGTACTTC; CDR3aa: CASSLNSGGLETQYF
abundance: once; j_gene: TRBJ1-3; v_gene: TRBV7-8; d_gene: NA; CDR3nt: TGTGCCAGCAGCCCGGGGAAACTCGGAGGAAACACCATATATTTT; CDR3aa: CASSPGKLGGNTIYF
abundance: NA; j_gene: TRBJ1-2; v_gene: TRBV28; d_gene: NA; CDR3nt: TGTGCCAGCAGTTTATATGGCTCCCCCTATGGCTACACCTTC; CDR3aa: CASSLYGSPYGYTF
abundance: once; j_gene: TRBJ1-1; v_gene: TRBV5-1; d_gene: TRBD1; CDR3nt: TGCGCCAGCAGCTTGGGACAGGGTAGCACTGAAGCTTTCTTT; CDR3aa: CASSLGQGSTEAFF
abundance: NA; j_gene: TRBJ2-3; v_gene: TRBV6-5; d_gene: NA; CDR3nt: TGTGCCAGCAGTTACTTGGCTAGCGGCACAGATACGCAGTATTTT; CDR3aa: CASSYLASGTDTQYF
abundance: NA; j_gene: TRBJ1-1; v_gene: TRBV7-6; d_gene: NA; CDR3nt: TGTGCCAGCAGCCCGACAGCGAACACTGAAGCTTTCTTT; CDR3aa: CASSPTANTEAFF
abundance: NA; j_gene: TRBJ1-5; v_gene: TRBV5-1; d_gene: NA; CDR3nt: TGCGCCAGCAGCTTGTCAGGGTCCACCAATCAGCCCCAGCATTTT; CDR3aa: CASSLSGSTNQPQHF
abundance: NA; j_gene: TRBJ2-7; v_gene: TRBV18; d_gene: TRBD2; CDR3nt: TGTGCCAGCTCACCTGGGACTAGCGGGAGATCGGACGAGCAGTACTTC; CDR3aa: CASSPGTSGRSDEQYF
abundance: NA; j_gene: TRBJ2-7; v_gene: TRBV5-1; d_gene: TRBD1; CDR3nt: TGCGCCAGCAGCCAAGGACAGGGAAACGAGCAGTACTTC; CDR3aa: CASSQGQGNEQYF
abundance: NA; j_gene: TRBJ1-6; v_gene: TRBV21-1; d_gene: NA; CDR3nt: TGTGCCAGCAGTAGAGAGACAGGGGTTAAATCACCCCTCCACTTT; CDR3aa: CASSRETGVKSPLHF
abundance: NA; j_gene: TRBJ2-5; v_gene: TRBV2; d_gene: TRBD2; CDR3nt: TGTGCCAGCAGTGAATGGACTAGCGGGGTCCGGGAGACCCAGTACTTC; CDR3aa: CASSEWTSGVRETQYF
abundance: NA; j_gene: TRBJ1-5; v_gene: TRBV28; d_gene: TRBD1; CDR3nt: TGTGCCAGCAGTGCTCCCTGGGCAGGGGGTCATCAGCCCCAGCATTTT; CDR3aa: CASSAPWAGGHQPQHF
abundance: NA; j_gene: TRBJ2-5; v_gene: TRBV29-1; d_gene: NA; CDR3nt: TGCAGCGTTGAAAAAGGGGCAGGGTGGCGTGGGGCCCAGTACTTC; CDR3aa: CSVEKGAGWRGAQYF
abundance: NA; j_gene: TRBJ1-5; v_gene: TRBV12-5; d_gene: NA; CDR3nt: TGTGCTAGTGTCCCCGCGGGCAATCAGCCCCAGCATTTT; CDR3aa: CASVPAGNQPQHF
abundance: NA; j_gene: TRBJ1-4; v_gene: TRBV19; d_gene: TRBD1; CDR3nt: TGTGCCAGTAAGGAAAGGACAGGGAGTGAAAAACTGTTTTTT; CDR3aa: CASKERTGSEKLFF
abundance: NA; j_gene: TRBJ2-7; v_gene: TRBV18; d_gene: TRBD1; CDR3nt: TGTGCCAGCTCACCATTAACGGGACAGTCCTTTGACGAGCAGTACTTC; CDR3aa: CASSPLTGQSFDEQYF
abundance: once; j_gene: TRBJ1-6; v_gene: TRBV7-9; d_gene: TRBD1; CDR3nt: TGTGCCAGCAGCCTCGGGACAGCCTCCTATAATTCACCCCTCCACTTT; CDR3aa: CASSLGTASYNSPLHF
abundance: few; j_gene: TRBJ1-3; v_gene: TRBV7-2; d_gene: NA; CDR3nt: TGTGCCAGCAGCTTAGGGTACAGAGCCTCTGGAAACACCATATATTTT; CDR3aa: CASSLGYRASGNTIYF
abundance: NA; j_gene: TRBJ2-6; v_gene: TRBV5-1; d_gene: NA; CDR3nt: TGCGCCAGCAGCTTGGCTTCAGGGGCTGGGGCCAACGTCCTGACTTTC; CDR3aa: CASSLASGAGANVLTF
abundance: NA; j_gene: TRBJ1-2; v_gene: TRBV30; d_gene: TRBD1; CDR3nt: TGTGCCTGGACCACATCCAGGGGGGGCTACACCTTC; CDR3aa: CAWTTSRGGYTF
abundance: NA; j_gene: TRBJ2-7; v_gene: TRBV4-1; d_gene: TRBD2; CDR3nt: TGCGCCAGCAGCATATCCCCGGGACTACAATACGAGCAGTACTTC; CDR3aa: CASSISPGLQYEQYF
abundance: few; j_gene: TRBJ1-5; v_gene: TRBV28; d_gene: TRBD1; CDR3nt: TGTGCCAGCGAACAGGGGGCAGTGGGCAATCAGCCCCAGCATTTT; CDR3aa: CASEQGAVGNQPQHF
abundance: NA; j_gene: TRBJ2-6; v_gene: TRBV4-3; d_gene: TRBD1; CDR3nt: TGCGCCAGCAGCCAAGAGCGGGCGGGGACAGGGCTCGCCAACGTCCTGACTTTC; CDR3aa: CASSQERAGTGLANVLTF
abundance: NA; j_gene: TRBJ2-5; v_gene: TRBV7-8; d_gene: TRBD2; CDR3nt: TGTGCCAGCAGCTTAGAACTAGCGGGGATTTCACAAGAGACCCAGTACTTC; CDR3aa: CASSLELAGISQETQYF
abundance: NA; j_gene: TRBJ1-1; v_gene: TRBV5-1; d_gene: NA; CDR3nt: TGCGCCAGCAGCTTAGGGGGGGGGACTGAAGCTTTCTTT; CDR3aa: CASSLGGGTEAFF
abundance: NA; j_gene: TRBJ2-3; v_gene: TRBV4-2; d_gene: TRBD2; CDR3nt: TGTGCCAGCAGCCAACTGCGGGGGGGCCGGTCAGATACGCAGTATTTT; CDR3aa: CASSQLRGGRSDTQYF
abundance: NA; j_gene: TRBJ1-2; v_gene: TRBV6-5; d_gene: NA; CDR3nt: TGTGCCAGCAGTTACTCGACGCGGGGAGTTGGAGGCTACACCTTC; CDR3aa: CASSYSTRGVGGYTF
abundance: NA; j_gene: TRBJ2-7; v_gene: TRBV15; d_gene: TRBD2; CDR3nt: TGTGCCACCAGCAGAGTTCTAGCGGGATCGTACGAGCAGTACTTC; CDR3aa: CATSRVLAGSYEQYF
abundance: NA; j_gene: TRBJ2-2; v_gene: TRBV13; d_gene: TRBD2; CDR3nt: TGTGCCAGCAGCTCTGGACTAGCGGGGAATGGCGGGGAGCTGTTTTTT; CDR3aa: CASSSGLAGNGGELFF
abundance: once; j_gene: TRBJ1-3; v_gene: TRBV4-2; d_gene: NA; CDR3nt: TGTGCCAGCAGCCAAGGACAGGATGGAAACACCATATATTTT; CDR3aa: CASSQGQDGNTIYF
abundance: NA; j_gene: TRBJ2-7; v_gene: TRBV4-1; d_gene: TRBD1; CDR3nt: TGCGCCAGCAGCCATGGACAGGGGGCCGGCTCCTACGAGCAGTACTTC; CDR3aa: CASSHGQGAGSYEQYF
abundance: few; j_gene: TRBJ1-1; v_gene: TRBV18; d_gene: TRBD1; CDR3nt: TGTGCCAGCTCACCGGGACAGGGGAGGGTCGACACTGAAGCTTTCTTT; CDR3aa: CASSPGQGRVDTEAFF
abundance: NA; j_gene: TRBJ1-5; v_gene: TRBV6-1; d_gene: TRBD1; CDR3nt: TGTGCCATAGGGGACAGGGATAATCAGCCCCAGCATTTT; CDR3aa: CAIGDRDNQPQHF
abundance: NA; j_gene: TRBJ1-1; v_gene: TRBV14; d_gene: NA; CDR3nt: TGTGCCAGCAGCCCCCTAAACCGCGCGGGTACTGAAGCTTTCTTT; CDR3aa: CASSPLNRAGTEAFF
abundance: NA; j_gene: TRBJ2-5; v_gene: TRBV9; d_gene: TRBD2; CDR3nt: TGTGCCAGCAGCGATACTAGCGGGGGGGCCTGGGAGACCCAGTACTTC; CDR3aa: CASSDTSGGAWETQYF
abundance: NA; j_gene: TRBJ2-1; v_gene: TRBV2; d_gene: TRBD1; CDR3nt: TGTGCCAGCAGGGGGGACAGCTACAATGAGCAGTTCTTC; CDR3aa: CASRGDSYNEQFF